The 24 T cell receptor beta chains listed next were all sequenced from one sample in a study of a mutant IDH1 vaccine in newly diagnosed glioma (dated by TCRdb to 2020 to 2022). The meaning of the sample's time point label: week 23, last vaccination. A 20-mer mutant IDH1 peptide at 300 micrograms in Montanide made up each vaccine dose, which was injected subcutaneously together with topical imiquimod. These TCRs are of unknown antigen specificity. The method behind the library was the immunoSEQ multiplex PCR assay. TCRdb obtained this table from immuneACCESS and retained in-frame rearrangements with V and J assigned. These tables miss some clones; where compared with another copy, unresolved V genes account for less than half of the shortfall, and the remainder is unexplained. This sample comprises tens of thousands of clones, roughly 80% of them detected only once. The ten largest clones capture under 8% of the sample.

The sample consisted of PBMCs, taken from a glioma patient whose treatment included an IDH1 peptide vaccine. The receptors stem from a man between 35 and 55 years old with glioma.

Only one count was recorded for this clone. J is TRBJ2-5 and V is TRBV7-9; D call uncertain. CDR1 is SEHNR and CDR2 is FQNEAQ in the germline V gene (reference sequence). CDR3 length equals 14 residues. Trimming pared 2 bases from V and 4 bases from J, leaving 11 bases between. CDR3 protein: CASSLSGYGETQYF. Written as DNA, the CDR3 is TGTGCCAGCAGCTTATCTGGGTATGGAGAGACCCAGTACTTC.

This chain joins TRBV6-5 and TRBJ2-3; TRBD2 might be the D (6 bases). Germline V CDR1 and CDR2: MNHEY, SVGAGI. V was clipped by 6 bases and J by 0 bases, with 10 bases between them. The CDR3 consists of 14 residues. As DNA, the CDR3 is TGTGCCAGCAGAGGGACTGCCAGCACAGATACGCAGTATTTT. It is translated as CASRGTASTDTQYF.

In regard to this clone: In the same sample, other DNA sequences code for this CDR3. The chain couples TRBV15 to TRBJ1-6, with TRBD1 identical over 7 bases. The CDR3 is 14 amino acids. Germline loops: CDR1 LNHNV, CDR2 YYDKDF (reference sequence). With V trimmed by 5 bases and J by 4 bases, 2 bases remained unmatched. CDR3 sequence reads: CATSRQGYNSPLHF. CDR3 coding DNA: TGTGCCACCAGCCGACAGGGTTATAATTCACCCCTCCACTTT.

Here the CDR3 reads CAWSVWRGESPQETQYF. In DNA, the CDR3 is TGTGCCTGGAGTGTATGGCGGGGGGAGTCCCCCCAAGAGACCCAGTACTTC. This chain connects TRBV30 to TRBJ2-5, with 8 bases matching TRBD2. The trim removed 0 bases at V and 1 base at J, leaving 10 bases unmatched. The CDR3 totals 17 residues. Per germline, CDR1 GTSNPN and CDR2 SVGIG (reference sequence).

The chain employs TRBV19 and TRBJ1-1; maybe TRBD1 (6 bases). Germline V gives CDR1 LNHDA, CDR2 SQIVND (reference sequence). V was trimmed by 5 bases and J by 3 bases, leaving 19 bases between them. This CDR3 contains 16 residues. As DNA, the CDR3 is TGTGCCAGTAGTCCTTGGGGGGGGGCTAAGGACACTGAAGCTTTCTTT. Its translation is CASSPWGGAKDTEAFF. Supplemented by reference TRBV19 and TRBJ1-1, the full variable domain reads DGGITQSPKYLFRKEGQNVTLSCEQNLNHDAMYWYRQDPGQGLRLIYYSQIVNDFQKGDIAEGYSVSREKKESFPLTVTSAQKNPTAFYLCASSPWGGAKDTEAFFGQGTRLTVV.

This chain uses TRBV21-1 with TRBJ1-1; TRBD1, as called in the table, went unchecked against the DNA. TRBV21-1 is designated a pseudogene. This CDR3 is 13 amino acids long. CDR3 sequence: CASGLTGITEAFF. The CDR3 DNA reads as TGTGCCAGCGGATTAACAGGAATCACTGAAGCTTTCTTT.

The chain recombines TRBV10-2 with TRBJ2-1, with a possible D match to TRBD2 (6 bases). The CDR3 sequence is 14 residues long. The germline gives CDR1 WSHSY, CDR2 SAAADI. Trimming pared 4 bases from V and 9 bases from J, leaving 16 bases between. The CDR3 loop reads CASSGEWQGGEQFF. In nucleotides, the CDR3 is TGCGCCAGCAGTGGCGAATGGCAGGGAGGTGAGCAGTTCTTC.

This clone showed up just once. The J gene is TRBJ2-3, the V gene TRBV30, with 8 bases lining up with TRBD2. The germline V gene has CDR1 GTSNPN and CDR2 SVGIG (reference sequence). V was pared by 5 bases and J by 3 bases, with 4 bases of the junction left unmatched. The CDR3 runs 13 residues. The CDR3 region is CAWGSGVTDTQYF. In nucleotides, the CDR3 is TGTGCCTGGGGTAGCGGGGTAACAGATACGCAGTATTTT.

V and J are TRBV5-4 and TRBJ1-6, with D possibly matching TRBD1 (5 bases). The CDR3 extends over 15 amino acids. V was cut by 4 bases and J by 10 bases, with 18 bases left in between. Germline V gene sequence: CDR1 SGHNT, CDR2 YYREEE (reference sequence). Here the CDR3 DNA reads TGTGCCAGCAGCACCGGGACTACGGGTAGATCACCCCTCCACTTT. It yields the protein CASSTGTTGRSPLHF.

V is TRBV6-5 and J is TRBJ1-1; D not certain. Trimming removed 0 bases from V and 6 bases from J, with 14 bases in between. The CDR3 has 15 amino acids. The germline V gene has CDR1 MNHEY and CDR2 SVGAGI. In DNA, the CDR3 is TGTGCCAGCAGTTACTCAGGAGGGCTCGGGCCTGAAGCTTTCTTT. This sequence encodes CASSYSGGLGPEAFF.

V usage is TRBV27 and J usage is TRBJ2-3; the D is unclear. Germline V lookup: CDR1 MNHEY, CDR2 SMNVEV (reference sequence). Trimming cost V 2 bases and J 1 base, with 4 bases left between them. This CDR3 contains 13 residues. In DNA form, the CDR3 reads TGTGCCAGCAGTTTAATCGGCACAGATACGCAGTATTTT. Protein sequence: CASSLIGTDTQYF.

The genes are TRBV30 and TRBJ1-6, with D hard to call. Germline V gene data show CDR1 as GTSNPN and CDR2 as SVGIG (reference sequence). The CDR3 contains 13 residues. Trimming shortened V by 4 bases and J by 5 bases, and 9 bases separated the two germline ends. CDR3 sequence: CAWTPKHNSPLHF. As DNA, the CDR3 is TGTGCCTGGACGCCGAAGCATAATTCACCCCTCCACTTT.

This clone was found a few times. The CDR3 DNA reads as TGTGCCAGCAGCTCCGGATCGGGGAACTATGGCTACACCTTC. This sequence encodes CASSSGSGNYGYTF. The rearrangement uses TRBV7-9 and TRBJ1-2; D remains ambiguous. The V gene lost 4 bases and the J gene lost 2 bases, with 11 bases spanning the gap. Per the germline V gene, CDR1 is SEHNR and CDR2 is FQNEAQ (reference sequence). This CDR3 has 14 amino acids. Using reference TRBV7-9 and TRBJ1-2 for the parts outside the CDR3, the full variable domain is DTGVSQNPRHKITKRGQNVTFRCDPISEHNRLYWYRQTLGQGPEFLTYFQNEAQLEKSRLLSDRFSAERPKGSFSTLEIQRTEQGDSAMYLCASSSGSGNYGYTFGSGTRLTVV.

In its sample, this clone was seen once. The V call is TRBV5-1, the J call TRBJ1-3, with D perhaps matching TRBD1 (5 bases). CDR1 is SGHRS, CDR2 YFSETQ, per germline. The CDR3 length is 17 residues. V was cut by 0 bases and J by 4 bases, with 17 bases left in between. Here the CDR3 reads CASSLAGQGVGGNTIYF. The CDR3 bases are TGCGCCAGCAGCTTGGCCGGCCAGGGTGTCGGAGGAAACACCATATATTTT.

The chain combines TRBV9 with TRBJ1-2; perhaps TRBD1 as D (6 bases). This CDR3 comprises 12 residues. CDR1 SGDLS and CDR2 YYNGEE come from the germline V gene. V shed 3 bases and J shed 6 bases, with 9 bases lying between them. The CDR3 DNA reads TGTGCCAGCAGCGAGGGGGGGGATGGCTACACCTTC. Encoded protein: CASSEGGDGYTF.

The J gene is TRBJ1-1, the V gene TRBV6-1; 9 bases match TRBD1. The V and J ends lost 7 bases and 6 bases, in that order; junction bases with no gene match: 9. This CDR3 contains 14 residues. Per the germline V gene, CDR1 is MNHNS and CDR2 is SASEGT. This chain's CDR3 is CASIHRGRGAEAFF. DNA for the CDR3: TGTGCCAGCATACACAGGGGGCGCGGGGCTGAAGCTTTCTTT.

Only one count was recorded for this clone. The gene calls are TRBV6-6 and TRBJ2-7, with TRBD2 matching 11 bases. Germline CDR1 and CDR2: MNHNY and SVGAGI (reference sequence). V shed 5 bases, J shed 3 bases, and the junction held 6 bases outside the gene matches. This CDR3 contains 15 residues. CDR3 protein: CASSQTSGEHYEQYF. The CDR3 DNA sequence: TGTGCCAGCAGTCAGACTAGCGGGGAGCACTACGAGCAGTACTTC.

This clone was observed a handful of times. The CDR3 loop reads CASRGTGVYTIYF. The DNA of the CDR3 is TGTGCCAGCAGAGGGACAGGGGTTTACACCATATATTTT. This chain uses TRBV2 with TRBJ1-3; 10 bases align to TRBD1. The V and J ends lost 6 bases and 8 bases, in that order; junction bases with no gene match: 4. The CDR3 totals 13 residues. Per the germline V gene, CDR1 is SNHLY and CDR2 is FYNNEI.

The chain has TRBV2 and TRBJ1-5; TRBD1 matches 9 bases. V shed 6 bases, J shed 4 bases, and the junction held 7 bases outside the gene matches. The CDR3 loop spans 15 amino acids. Germline CDR1 reads SNHLY; CDR2 reads FYNNEI. For the CDR3, the DNA is TGTGCCAGCAGGTGGGACAGGGTCTCAAATCAGCCCCAGCATTTT. The encoded protein is CASRWDRVSNQPQHF.

This chain connects TRBV10-2 to TRBJ1-5, with 7 bases fitting TRBD1. Trimming cost V 6 bases and J 2 bases; bases outside gene matches: 4. CDR3 length: 14 residues. Germline CDR1 reads WSHSY; CDR2 reads SAAADI. The CDR3 reads CASRYGQGNQPQHF. The CDR3 coding sequence is TGCGCCAGCAGATACGGACAGGGCAATCAGCCCCAGCATTTT.

V gene TRBV9 combines with J gene TRBJ2-7; D is ambiguous. CDR1 is SGDLS, CDR2 YYNGEE, per germline. The V and J ends lost 4 bases and 5 bases respectively, with 10 bases between them. This CDR3 spans 12 amino acids. CDR3 DNA sequence: TGTGCCAGCAGCTCCAACCACGACGAGCAGTACTTC. It translates to CASSSNHDEQYF.

This clone was counted only a few times. The rearrangement links TRBV6-1 to TRBJ1-1, with 7 bases that match TRBD1. With 3 bases clipped from V and 6 bases from J, the junction kept 10 bases outside the gene matches. The CDR3 consists of 15 residues. Germline CDR1 and CDR2: MNHNS and SASEGT. For the CDR3, the DNA is TGTGCCAGCAGTGACGCAGGCAGGGGGTTCTCTGAAGCTTTCTTT. Translated, it gives CASSDAGRGFSEAFF.

The V gene is TRBV19, the J gene TRBJ1-6, with 9 bases matching TRBD1. J was trimmed by 7 bases and V by 3 bases; bases with no gene match: 4. This CDR3 has 15 residues. Looked up from germline, CDR1 is LNHDA and CDR2 is SQIVND (reference sequence). The CDR3 bases are TGTGCCAGTAGTATCCTGACAGGGGGGAATTCACCCCTCCACTTT. This translates into CASSILTGGNSPLHF.

The chain recombines TRBV5-1 with TRBJ2-7; 8 bases match TRBD1. Germline V gene lookup returns CDR1 SGHRS and CDR2 YFSETQ. J lost 3 bases, V lost 2 bases, and 4 bases had no gene match. This CDR3 has 14 residues. The CDR3 coding sequence is TGCGCCAGCAGCTTACAGGGGGACCTCTACGAGCAGTACTTC. As protein: CASSLQGDLYEQYF.